This T cell receptor beta chain was obtained from a study of T cell responses to AZD1222 COVID-19 vaccine. Regarding the study as a whole: The study identified only six AZD1222 recipients as seropositive at baseline. At 160-218 and 743-854, vaccine-associated CD4 TCRs were dominant, and they spanned spike. Females outnumbered males among donors, who were mostly white British; clonal diversity was possibly underestimated.

About this clone: Its matching antigen is unknown.

Germline-derived CDR1 and CDR2 are GTSNPN and SVGIG (reference sequence). The CDR3 totals 15 residues. V trimming: 6 bases; J trimming: 2 bases; junction bases outside the gene matches: 9. TCRdb keeps only in-frame clones here, not all; method: immunoSEQ multiplex PCR. The table records some 130,000 clones, roughly 90% of them present only once. The sequence came from an adult in good health. The V and J genes are TRBV30 and TRBJ2-1; 8 bases match TRBD1. This specimen consisted of peripheral blood, obtained on day 0 of AZD1222 vaccination. The CDR3 sequence: CACDHGQGPYNEQFF. In DNA, the CDR3 is TGTGCCTGCGACCACGGACAGGGTCCCTACAATGAGCAGTTCTTC.